The rows below give T cell receptor beta chains drawn from one sample of a study of CD8 T cells in ankylosing spondylitis. TCRdb called the 5' RACE reads again in MiXCR, with one record for every CDR3 protein. In the table there are 200,000 to 300,000 distinct CDR3 sequences, roughly 10% of which are singletons. Source material: blood, either unsorted or a sorted T cell fraction (not recorded which). These TCRs come from a male donor with ankylosing spondylitis or in good health (not recorded which). Each CDR3 is given with its conserved first and last residue. A D gene is named only where the DNA matches it firmly. Part of the rows lack a size; the others show once, few, many or a class for expanded clones.

V gene	D gene	J gene	clone size	CDR3 DNA	CDR3 protein
TRBV7-2	TRBD2	TRBJ2-3	many	TGTGCCAGCAGCTTCCTAGCGGATAGCACAGATACGCAGTATTTT	CASSFLADSTDTQYF
TRBV24-1	.	TRBJ2-7	many	TGTGCCACCAGTGATTCCCGTTTCAGGGGCACCTACGAGCAGTACTTC	CATSDSRFRGTYEQYF
TRBV6-5	TRBD2	TRBJ2-4	many	TGTGCCAGCAGTTACTTACTAGCGGGGCCCAACCGGGCCAAAAACATTCAGTACTTC	CASSYLLAGPNRAKNIQYF
TRBV6-5	.	TRBJ2-7	many	TGTGCCAGCAGTTCGCAGGGTCCCTACGAGCAGTACTTC	CASSSQGPYEQYF
TRBV5-4	.	TRBJ2-3	.	TGTTCCAGCAGCTCGGGACTTTTCACAGATACGCAGTATTTT	CSSSSGLFTDTQYF
TRBV7-6	.	TRBJ2-7	.	TGTGCCAGCAGCTTAAGTTCTGATGGCTACGAGCAGTACTTC	CASSLSSDGYEQYF
TRBV15	.	TRBJ2-5	many	TGTGCCACCAGTCCTAAGGCGGCGCAGGAGACCCAGTACTTC	CATSPKAAQETQYF
TRBV30	.	TRBJ1-2	.	TGTGCCTGGAGTGTACAGGCAGGTGGAGCTAACTATGGCTACACCTTC	CAWSVQAGGANYGYTF
TRBV4-1	TRBD2	TRBJ2-5	.	TGCGCCAGCAGCCAAACCCTAGCGGGGGGGGAGACCCAGTACTTC	CASSQTLAGGETQYF
TRBV30	.	TRBJ2-2	many	TGTGCCTGGAGGCTCACACTCTTCACCGGGGAGCTGTTTTTT	CAWRLTLFTGELFF
TRBV11-2	.	TRBJ2-7	.	TGTGCCAGCAGCTCCTCAGGGGTAATTTACGAGCAGTACTTC	CASSSSGVIYEQYF
TRBV20-1	TRBD1	TRBJ1-4	many	TGCAGTGCTAGTAACCGTCAGACAGGGGTTACTGAAAAACTGTTTTTT	CSASNRQTGVTEKLFF
TRBV20-1	TRBD1	TRBJ2-2	many	TGCAGTGCTCGTTTTTTTACAGGGGGGACCACCGGGGAGCTGTTTTTT	CSARFFTGGTTGELFF
TRBV4-1	TRBD2	TRBJ2-1	many	TGCGCCAGCAGCCATGGGACTAGCTCCTACAATGAGCAGTTCTTC	CASSHGTSSYNEQFF
TRBV20-1	.	TRBJ1-1	many	TGCAGTGCTAGAGACCAGGTGAACACTGAAGCTTTCTTT	CSARDQVNTEAFF
TRBV5-1	.	TRBJ2-3	many	TGCGCCAGCAGGGAGGGGGGGCAAGATACGCAGTATTTT	CASREGGQDTQYF
TRBV6-5	TRBD2	TRBJ2-1	many	TGTGCCAGCAGTTCGGGAGGTAGTGGTCCCTACAATGAGCAGTTCTTC	CASSSGGSGPYNEQFF
TRBV5-6	.	TRBJ1-2	many	TGTGCCAGCAGCACCTTAGGGGCCAGCTATGGCTACACCTTC	CASSTLGASYGYTF
TRBV6-6	.	TRBJ1-1	many	TGTGCCAGCAGTTACTCTCAGGCTGAAGCTTTCTTT	CASSYSQAEAFF
TRBV7-2	TRBD1	TRBJ2-1	.	TGTGCCAGCAGCTCAGGACGGGACAGGAGAGACAATGAGCAGTTCTTC	CASSSGRDRRDNEQFF
TRBV7-2	TRBD1	TRBJ1-1	.	TGTGCCAGCAGCCCTCCCGCCGGGACAGGGGTGAACACTGAAGCTTTCTTT	CASSPPAGTGVNTEAFF
TRBV5-1	.	TRBJ2-1	many	TGCGCCAGCAGCTTGGGGGTAGGGGGCAATGAGCAGTTCTTC	CASSLGVGGNEQFF
TRBV20-1	.	TRBJ1-5	many	TGCAGCGCCCTAAGAGGACAGAGCAATCAGCCCCAGCATTTT	CSALRGQSNQPQHF
TRBV5-6	TRBD2	TRBJ2-1	many	TGTGCCAGCAGCTTGGCCGGGACTAGCAACGATGAGCAGTTCTTC	CASSLAGTSNDEQFF
TRBV20-1	TRBD2	TRBJ2-4	.	TGCAGTGCTAGACCTGTTAGCGGGAATGACAAAAACATTCAGTACTTC	CSARPVSGNDKNIQYF
TRBV7-9	TRBD2	TRBJ2-3	many	TGTGCCAGCAGCTCCCCCCGGGGGGGTAGCACAGATACGCAGTATTTT	CASSSPRGGSTDTQYF
TRBV27	TRBD2	TRBJ2-2	.	TGTGCCAGCAGTTTTAGCGGGAGCGAGACCGGGGAGCTGTTTTTT	CASSFSGSETGELFF
TRBV6-2/TRBV6-3	TRBD2	TRBJ2-1	many	TGTGCCAGTAGACTAGCGGGAGTCGCTGAGCAGTTCTTC	CASRLAGVAEQFF
TRBV7-9	.	TRBJ2-6	.	TGTGCCAGCAGCTTTAACGGCCTCTCGGCCAACGTCCTGACTTTC	CASSFNGLSANVLTF
TRBV14	.	TRBJ2-7	many	TGTGCCAGCAGCCAAGGGTCCTACGAGCAGTACTTC	CASSQGSYEQYF
TRBV7-2	.	TRBJ2-2	many	TGTGCCAGCAGCAGGACAGCGAACACCGGGGAGCTGTTTTTT	CASSRTANTGELFF
TRBV7-9	.	TRBJ2-3	.	TGTGCCAGCACCATAGGGCAGACGGGCACAGATACGCAGTATTTT	CASTIGQTGTDTQYF
TRBV5-1	.	TRBJ2-7	many	TGCGCCAGCAGCTTGGCGGCGGAGACAGGCGGCGAGCAGTACTTC	CASSLAAETGGEQYF
TRBV5-1	TRBD1	TRBJ1-2	many	TGCGCCAGCAGCCTAGACCGGACAGGGGGCATCTATGGCTACACCTTC	CASSLDRTGGIYGYTF
TRBV5-1	.	TRBJ2-5	many	TGCGCCAGCAGCTTGGGTTCCGGGATCGAGACCCAGTACTTC	CASSLGSGIETQYF
TRBV11-2	.	TRBJ2-3	.	TGTGCCAGCAGCTTACTGGGGGCGACCACAGATACGCAGTATTTT	CASSLLGATTDTQYF
TRBV21-1	.	TRBJ1-5	many	TGTGCCAGCAGCAAGCCAGACAGGGGAGATCAGCCCCAGCATTTT	CASSKPDRGDQPQHF
TRBV5-1	TRBD1	TRBJ1-3	many	TGCGCCAGCAGCTCAGGGGGTCTATCCTCTGGAAACACCATATATTTT	CASSSGGLSSGNTIYF
TRBV28	.	TRBJ2-7	many	TGTGCCAGCAGTTTGGGGACCTTCGACGAGCAGTACTTC	CASSLGTFDEQYF
TRBV3-1	.	TRBJ2-3	many	TGTGCCAGCAGCCAAGTTACTAGCCGACACACAGATACGCAGTATTTT	CASSQVTSRHTDTQYF
TRBV5-1	TRBD1	TRBJ1-4	many	TGCGCCAGCAGCTTGGATGGGACAGAGTTTGAAAAACTGTTTTTT	CASSLDGTEFEKLFF
TRBV12-5	.	TRBJ2-7	many	TGTGCTAGTGGTTTGCCCCAAGGCGGACAGAGCTCCTACGAGCAGTACTTC	CASGLPQGGQSSYEQYF
TRBV6-1	TRBD1	TRBJ1-2	.	TGTGGCAGCAGGCCCTCTGAGACAGGGATCTATGGCTACACCTTC	CGSRPSETGIYGYTF
TRBV20-1	.	TRBJ2-7	many	TGCAGTGCTAGCCAAGACACGACCTACGAGCAGTACTTC	CSASQDTTYEQYF
TRBV7-2	.	TRBJ2-2	few	TGTGCCAGCAGGTTGGGAGCGGAGAACACCGGGGAGCTGTTTTTT	CASRLGAENTGELFF
TRBV18	.	TRBJ2-3	few	TGTGCCAGCTCACCCCCAACCTTTCTCGAAAACACAGATACGCAGTATTTT	CASSPPTFLENTDTQYF
TRBV27	TRBD1	TRBJ2-7	many	TGTGCCAGCAGTGAGACAGGGCGGACGTACGAGCAGTACTTC	CASSETGRTYEQYF
TRBV6-2/TRBV6-3	.	TRBJ1-6	many	TGTGCCAGCAGCACACCGAGGGATTTACCACCCCTCCACTTT	CASSTPRDLPPLHF
TRBV28	.	TRBJ2-7	many	TGTGCCAGCAGTTTATTCAGCCTTGGAGCCTACGAGCAGTACTTC	CASSLFSLGAYEQYF
TRBV2	TRBD1	TRBJ1-2	many	TGTGCCAGCAGGGACAGGGTGTTCGGCTACACCTTC	CASRDRVFGYTF
TRBV7-9	.	TRBJ2-7	.	TGTGCCAGCAGCTTAGCTAGCGGACTCTCCTACGAGCAGTACTTC	CASSLASGLSYEQYF
TRBV6-1	.	TRBJ2-1	many	TGTGCCAGCAGTGCATCTAGGGGAAGCTCCTACAATGAGCAGTTCTTC	CASSASRGSSYNEQFF
TRBV5-1	TRBD2	TRBJ2-3	many	TGCGCCAGCAGCTCCCTAGCGGACGGCACAGATACGCAGTATTTT	CASSSLADGTDTQYF
TRBV12-3/TRBV12-4	.	TRBJ2-3	.	TGTGCCAGCAGTTTTAGCGAGACAGGTTTCACAGATACGCAGTATTTT	CASSFSETGFTDTQYF
TRBV18	.	TRBJ2-5	many	TGTGCCAGCTCACGGCGGCAAGAGACCCAGTACTTC	CASSRRQETQYF
TRBV29-1	.	TRBJ2-7	many	TGCAGCGTTGAGGGGCAAAGCTCCTACGAGCAGTACTTC	CSVEGQSSYEQYF
TRBV20-1	.	TRBJ1-6	many	TGCAGTGCCCCGAAAGGGGCCCTCCACTTT	CSAPKGALHF